The sequence of this T cell receptor beta chain was determined in a study of kidney transplant recipient with SARS-CoV-2 infection. TCRdb independently ran MiXCR on the reads; one entry per CDR3 protein. The data show about 240,000 distinct CDR3 sequences, about 28% seen once. Concerning this clonotype itself: A much bigger clone sits one base away, suggesting this may be a read error.

CDR1 and CDR2 from the germline V gene are SGHDT and YYEEEE. CDR3 size: 12 residues. Sequenced material: a blood sample, taken at baseline and on day 111 from a kidney transplant recipient. The source is a male patient between 25 and 39 years old who had COVID-19 and was a kidney transplant recipient. Some T cells may be provided by the graft donor. The V gene is TRBV5-6, the J gene TRBJ1-2; the D is unclear. CDR3 nucleotide sequence: TGTGCCAGCTGCTTCTCGAGCTATGGCTACACCTTC. Translation gives CASCFSSYGYTF.